Below are 11 T cell receptor beta chains sequenced from a single sample in a study of CD8+CD57+ T cells in acquired aplastic anemia. Genomic DNA, serving as template, underwent TCR beta VDJ and CDR3 profiling. TCRdb reprocessed the reads via MiXCR and lists one record per CDR3 protein. The data contain 100,000 to 150,000 distinct CDR3 sequences, less than 45% of them singletons. Material for sequencing was sorted CD4+, CD8+, or CD8+CD57+ T cells (not recorded which) from PBMCs. Source of these receptors: a human donor in good health, serving as a control.

This clonotype showed up just a few times. A much larger clone sits a single nucleotide away, making a read error possible. This is likely a read error, given that the CDR3 carries no conserved phenylalanine or tryptophan at its end. This chain links TRBV9 with TRBJ1-1, with a possible D match to TRBD1 (5 bases). Germline CDR1 and CDR2: SGDLS and YYNGEE. Trimming shortened V by 4 bases and J by 4 bases, and 17 bases separated the two germline ends. The CDR3 contains 15 residues. In nucleotides, the CDR3 is TGTGCCAGCAGCTCAGGGACCGATCCTGGCACTGAAGCTTTCATT. Translated, it gives CASSSGTDPGTEAFI.

At least ten counts were recorded for this clonotype. The rearrangement uses TRBV5-5 and TRBJ2-7, with D perhaps TRBD1 (5 bases). V was trimmed by 0 bases and J by 3 bases, leaving 10 bases between them. Germline V lookup: CDR1 SGHKS, CDR2 YYEKEE (reference sequence). This CDR3 has 14 amino acids. CDR3 amino acids: CASSLDRSNYEQYF. The CDR3 DNA reads as TGTGCCAGCAGCTTGGACAGGTCTAACTACGAGCAGTACTTC.

Notes on this clonotype: In this CDR3 the conserved last residue, phenylalanine or tryptophan, is missing, so a read error is likely. This chain joins TRBV19 and TRBJ1-5, with D hard to call. Germline CDR1 is LNHDA and CDR2 is SQIVND (reference sequence). The CDR3 length is 18 residues. V was trimmed by 0 bases and J by 0 bases, leaving 15 bases between them. CDR3: CASSIDPGRPYSNQPQHS. The CDR3 DNA follows: TGTGCCAGTAGTATAGACCCTGGGCGGCCCTATAGCAATCAGCCCCAGCATTCC.

Points on this clonotype: It may be a read error: a sequence one base away is much more abundant. The genes are TRBV9 and TRBJ2-6; possibly TRBD1 for D (5 bases). There are 15 residues in the CDR3. Germline assignment: CDR1 SGDLS and CDR2 YYNGEE. The CDR3: CASSARQSGANVLAF. Here the CDR3 DNA reads TGTGCCAGCAGCGCCCGACAGTCTGGGGCCAACGTCCTGGCTTTC.

This clonotype was picked up many times. The chain uses TRBV3-1 and TRBJ2-6; D might be TRBD1 (5 bases). CDR3 length: 17 residues. Trimming shortened V by 5 bases and J by 2 bases, and 16 bases separated the two germline ends. The germline V gene has CDR1 LGHDT and CDR2 YNNKEL (reference sequence). CDR3: CASSFRALLPGANVLTF. CDR3 nucleotide sequence: TGTGCCAGCAGCTTCAGGGCGTTATTACCTGGGGCCAACGTCCTGACTTTC. The whole variable domain, remainder taken from reference TRBV3-1 and TRBJ2-6, is DTAVSQTPKYLVTQMGNDKSIKCEQNLGHDTMYWYKQDSKKFLKIMFSYNNKELIINETVPNRFSPKSPDKAHLNLHINSLELGDSAVYFCASSFRALLPGANVLTFGAGSRLTVL.

This clonotype was counted ten times or more. V is TRBV6-5 and J is TRBJ1-2, with D tentatively TRBD1 (6 bases). Trimming removed 0 bases at V and 6 bases at J, with 14 bases between. The length of the CDR3 is 15 residues. CDR1 is MNHEY, CDR2 SVGAGI, per germline. This chain's CDR3 is CASSYSISGDHGYTF. Written as DNA, the CDR3 is TGTGCCAGCAGTTACTCGATCTCAGGGGACCATGGCTACACCTTC.

This clonotype was detected a few times. The chain couples TRBV27 to TRBJ1-1, with D possibly matching TRBD1 (5 bases). The ends were cut back, 6 bases at V and 0 bases at J, with 11 bases in the middle. Germline V CDR1 and CDR2: MNHEY, SMNVEV (reference sequence). The CDR3 length is 14 residues. CDR3 sequence (DNA): TGTGCCAGCAGGACCGACAGAATGAACACTGAAGCTTTCTTT. The encoded protein is CASRTDRMNTEAFF.

This clonotype was counted once. The genes are TRBV20-1 and TRBJ1-6; a possible D gene is TRBD1 (5 bases). The germline V gene encodes CDR1 DFQATT and CDR2 SNEGSKA (reference sequence). Trimming removed 0 bases from V and 2 bases from J, with 14 bases in between. This CDR3 comprises 17 residues. DNA for the CDR3: TGCAGTGCTAGAGACGCCTCGGCAGGGACCTATAATTCACCCCTCCACTTT. Translating gives CSARDASAGTYNSPLHF.

The V call is TRBV5-1, the J call TRBJ2-7; 11 bases agree with TRBD2. Germline CDR1 is SGHRS and CDR2 is YFSETQ. The CDR3 is 16 residues long. After removal of 2 bases from V and 1 base from J, the junction contained 5 bases not matched to a gene. The CDR3 sequence is CASSLLAGVGSYEQYF. In DNA form, the CDR3 reads TGCGCCAGCAGCTTACTAGCGGGAGTGGGGTCCTACGAGCAGTACTTC.

There are many counts of this clonotype. The chain couples TRBV19 to TRBJ2-5; 7 bases match TRBD2. Germline V gene data show CDR1 as LNHDA and CDR2 as SQIVND (reference sequence). This CDR3 spans 15 amino acids. Trimming took 6 bases from V and 5 from J; bases not matched to a gene: 12. DNA of the CDR3: TGTGCCAGTAGATCCGGGACGGGGGGAATGGAGACCCAGTACTTC. Encoded protein: CASRSGTGGMETQYF.

The rearrangement joins TRBV11-2 to TRBJ1-1; 9 bases line up with TRBD1. This CDR3 spans 16 amino acids. Germline CDR1 reads SGHAT; CDR2 reads FQNNGV. Trimming removed 0 bases from V and 7 bases from J; junction bases left unmatched: 9. The CDR3 is CASSLELTGGRFEAFF. CDR3 in DNA: TGTGCCAGCAGCTTAGAACTGACAGGGGGTCGGTTTGAAGCTTTCTTT.